A single sample is the source of the 17 T cell receptor beta chains below, sequenced in a study of T-cell reconstitution after alpha-beta-depleted transplantation in children listed by TCRdb under 2016. The library came from PCR. Reads for this sample came from an Illumina HiSeq 2500. TCR libraries were prepared with molecular barcoding, using unique molecular identifiers to normalize TCRbeta repertoire quantification. TCRdb applied fastp at Q25 and MiXCR to the public reads, then kept only in-frame beta chains. Every entry covers one CDR3 protein and lists the most common genes and DNA from its rows. The sample profile shows some 110,000 distinct CDR3 sequences; about 9.4% of them were found once. Less than 40% of the sample comes from the top ten. The treatment or condition label, as the study defines it: allogeneic hematopoietic cell transplantation with graft depleted of TCRalphabeta T cells and CD19 B cells.

The sample consisted of PBMCs, taken before TCRalphabeta/CD19-depleted stem cell transplant. Source of these receptors: a boy between 2 and 10 years old with acute lymphoblastic leukemia, due to receive a stem cell transplant.

The V call is TRBV28, the J call TRBJ2-1; the D call may be TRBD1 or TRBD2 (5 bases each). This CDR3 spans 14 amino acids. Germline V CDR1 and CDR2: MDHEN, SYDVKM. V was trimmed by 8 bases and J by 2 bases, leaving 13 bases between them. Here the CDR3 reads CASRRLGAYNEQFF. CDR3 bases: TGTGCCAGCCGTCGTCTGGGGGCCTACAATGAGCAGTTCTTC.

This clonotype was found a few times. The genes are TRBV7-9 and TRBJ1-1; D is unclear. V dropped 6 bases and J dropped 10 bases, with 18 bases sitting between them. This CDR3 comprises 13 residues. The germline CDR1 and CDR2 sequences are SEHNR and FQNEAQ (reference sequence). The CDR3 DNA reads TGTGCCAGCAGTCTAGAGGTGGCAGGATCAGCTTTCTTT. Protein sequence: CASSLEVAGSAFF.

This clonotype occurred many times. The rearrangement joins TRBV12-3 or TRBV12-4 to TRBJ2-7; 11 bases line up with TRBD2. With 3 bases clipped from V and 6 bases from J, the junction kept 4 bases outside the gene matches. The length of the CDR3 is 14 residues. CDR3 amino acids: CASSFGLAGGEQYF. The CDR3 coding sequence is TGTGCCAGCAGTTTCGGCCTAGCGGGAGGCGAGCAGTACTTC.

In this sample, this clonotype turned up many times. This chain connects TRBV12-3 or TRBV12-4 to TRBJ2-7; 9 bases fit TRBD1. V dropped 8 bases and J dropped 0; count of bases not matched to a gene: 2. The length of the CDR3 is 13 residues. CDR3 loop: CASGGQGSYEQYF. The CDR3 DNA reads as TGTGCCAGCGGGGGACAGGGCTCCTACGAGCAGTACTTC.

V gene TRBV29-1 combines with J gene TRBJ2-1, with D perhaps TRBD2 (6 bases). The CDR3 is 14 residues long. With 7 bases removed from V and 8 bases from J, the gap between germline ends came to 21 bases. CDR1 is SQVTM, CDR2 ANQGSEA, per germline. The chain's CDR3 is CSAALLRPGDEQFF. The CDR3 DNA reads as TGCAGCGCCGCCCTATTACGGCCGGGGGATGAGCAGTTCTTC.

The chain couples TRBV6-1 to TRBJ2-7, with D possibly TRBD2 on 6 matching bases. The length of the CDR3 is 15 residues. Germline CDR1 reads MNHNS; CDR2 reads SASEGT. V gave up 0 bases and J gave up 3 bases, with 12 bases separating them. DNA of the CDR3: TGTGCCAGCAGTGAAGCGGGAGGACCTGTCTACGAGCAGTACTTC. It is translated as CASSEAGGPVYEQYF.

This chain joins TRBV3-1 and TRBJ2-7; D ambiguous. With 8 bases removed from V and 4 bases from J, the gap between germline ends came to 9 bases. This CDR3 has 11 amino acids. From germline, CDR1 is LGHDT and CDR2 YNNKEL (reference sequence). As DNA, the CDR3 is TGTGCCAGCGGGCGACTTTACGAGCAGTACTTC. This translates into CASGRLYEQYF.

The CDR3 loop is CATSGGRGEQFF. CDR3 nucleotides: TGTGCCACCAGTGGGGGGAGGGGTGAGCAGTTCTTC. This rearrangement joins TRBV24-1 to TRBJ2-1, with 7 bases lining up with TRBD2. The CDR3 sequence is 12 residues long. V gave up 5 bases and J gave up 9 bases; unmatched junction bases: 3. Germline loops: CDR1 KGHDR, CDR2 SFDVKD.

Of note for this clonotype: A junction end diverges from the germline sequence, so it may reflect a read error. This chain links TRBV5-1 with TRBJ2-6; D uncertain. The CDR3 is 14 residues long. Germline values: CDR1 SGHRS, CDR2 YFSETQ. The DNA of the CDR3 is TGCGCCAGCAGTGGGTTCTCTTGGGCCAACGTCCTGACTTTC. Amino acid sequence: CASSGFSWANVLTF.

This clonotype was seen only a few times. CDR3 DNA sequence: TGCGCCAGCAGCTTGGAAGGAGCATCCTACAATGAGCAGTTCTTC. It translates to CASSLEGASYNEQFF. The chain links TRBV5-1 to TRBJ2-1; unclear D gene. The germline V and J ends were trimmed by 0 bases and 1 base, with 8 bases remaining between them. This CDR3 has 15 amino acids. The germline V gene has CDR1 SGHRS and CDR2 YFSETQ.

This chain joins TRBV20-1 and TRBJ2-2; D is uncertain. From germline, CDR1 is DFQATT and CDR2 SNEGSKA (reference sequence). Trimming left V 6 bases short and J 0 bases short, with 8 bases between. CDR3 length: 13 amino acids. Here the CDR3 DNA reads TGCAGTGCCACACGTTCGAACACCGGGGAGCTGTTTTTT. Amino acids: CSATRSNTGELFF.

This clonotype was recorded a few times. The chain recombines TRBV5-5 with TRBJ2-7; D remains unclear. Trimming stripped 0 bases from V and 7 bases from J, with 8 bases between. The CDR3 totals 12 residues. Per germline, CDR1 SGHKS and CDR2 YYEKEE (reference sequence). This CDR3 is CASSLEVGEQYF. CDR3 coding DNA: TGTGCCAGCAGCTTGGAAGTTGGAGAGCAGTACTTC.

The gene calls are TRBV20-1 and TRBJ1-5; possibly TRBD1 for D (6 bases). V was shortened by 5 bases and J by 0 bases, with 23 bases between the two germline ends. This CDR3 spans 18 amino acids. CDR1 and CDR2 from the germline V gene are DFQATT and SNEGSKA (reference sequence). For the CDR3, the DNA is TGCAGTGCTCCTCCGGGCGGGGGACACTTATATAGCAATCAGCCCCAGCATTTT. The encoded protein is CSAPPGGGHLYSNQPQHF.

This clonotype was seen a few times. This chain's CDR3 is CASSLASRQPQHF. The CDR3 bases are TGTGCCAGCAGCTTAGCCTCCCGACAGCCCCAGCATTTT. The chain is built from TRBV7-2 and TRBJ1-5; D call uncertain. Germline V CDR1 and CDR2: SGHTA, FQGNSA. The CDR3 consists of 13 residues. Trimming cost V 0 bases and J 7 bases, with 7 bases left between them.

Ten or more counts support this clonotype. The CDR3 region is CASSESWYEQYF. The DNA for the CDR3 is TGTGCCAGCAGTGAATCGTGGTACGAGCAGTACTTC. The genes are TRBV6-1 and TRBJ2-7; D uncertain. This CDR3 has 12 residues. CDR1 MNHNS and CDR2 SASEGT come from the germline V gene. The ends were cut back, 2 bases at V and 4 bases at J, with 6 bases in the middle.

The V call is TRBV5-1, the J call TRBJ1-2; perhaps TRBD1 as D (5 bases). This CDR3 has 15 amino acids. The V end was cut by 2 bases, the J end by 2 bases, with 13 bases between. CDR1 is SGHRS and CDR2 is YFSETQ in the germline V gene. CDR3 sequence: CASSFQVDSNYGYTF. CDR3 in DNA: TGCGCCAGCAGCTTTCAAGTCGACAGCAACTATGGCTACACCTTC.

The CDR3 DNA sequence: TGTGCCAGCAGTCAGGGGCTAAGCACAGATACGCAGTATTTT. The encoded protein is CASSQGLSTDTQYF. The chain links TRBV11-3 to TRBJ2-3, with D perhaps TRBD1 (6 bases). Germline CDR1 and CDR2: SGHNT and YENEEA. The V gene lost 6 bases and the J gene lost 0 bases, with 10 bases spanning the gap. CDR3 length equals 14 residues.